This TCR beta chain was identified during a study of cytomegalovirus exposure and HLA in healthy donors. The wider study: Unique TCRs from HLA-typed donors, 70 million to 100 million of them, were held in an early data release.

V lost 0 bases and J 4 bases, leaving 12 bases between the germline ends. The germline gives CDR1 MNHEY, CDR2 SVGAGI. CDR3 length: 15 amino acids. Note on this clone: Its antigen is currently unknown.

Vbeta (60) and Jbeta (13) primers were used in the PCR. Measured with immunoSEQ multiplex PCR; TCRdb has only the in-frame clones, and not every one. Reported are about 200,000 clones; the ten largest clones contain about 6.5%. Notes on the study in general: Later analysis revealed greater clonal expansion in HLA-associated TCR beta chains than in equally common others. The study labeled under 200 TCR beta chains cytomegalovirus-associated.

This TCR came from a young man in good health and CMV-seronegative. The source material was PBMCs. V usage is TRBV6-5 and J usage is TRBJ1-2; D is ambiguous. CDR3 protein: CASSYSPGEAYGYTF. CDR3 nucleotides: TGTGCCAGCAGTTACTCACCCGGGGAGGCCTATGGCTACACCTTC.